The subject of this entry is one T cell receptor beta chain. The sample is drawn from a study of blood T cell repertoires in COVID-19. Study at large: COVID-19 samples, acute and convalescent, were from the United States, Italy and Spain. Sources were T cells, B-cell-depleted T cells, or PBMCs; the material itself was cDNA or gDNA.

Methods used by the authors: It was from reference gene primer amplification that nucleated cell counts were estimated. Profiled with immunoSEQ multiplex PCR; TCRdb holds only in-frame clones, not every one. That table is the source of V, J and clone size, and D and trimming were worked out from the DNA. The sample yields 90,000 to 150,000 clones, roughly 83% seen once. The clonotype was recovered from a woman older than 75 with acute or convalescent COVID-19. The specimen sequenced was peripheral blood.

CDR3 DNA sequence: TGTGCCAGCAGCAATGACAGGGTAGGCGAGCAGTACTTC. Residues: CASSNDRVGEQYF. The V gene is TRBV7-8, the J gene TRBJ2-7; 7 bases align to TRBD1. This CDR3 contains 13 residues. With V trimmed by 5 bases and J by 6 bases, 7 bases remained unmatched. Germline V lookup: CDR1 SGHVS, CDR2 FQNEAQ.